What follows are 20 T cell receptor beta chains derived from one specimen sequenced in a study of T cell responses to AZD1222 COVID-19 vaccine. TCRdb's copy holds only in-frame clones and misses some; the assay was immunoSEQ multiplex PCR. The sample includes approximately 110,000 clones, 88% of them seen just once. The sequences come from peripheral blood, collected on day 0 of AZD1222 vaccination. The receptors come from an adult in good health.

The genes are TRBV19 and TRBJ2-3, with TRBD2 identical over 11 bases. Germline CDR1 and CDR2: LNHDA and SQIVND (reference sequence). V lost 5 bases, J lost 0 bases, and 7 bases stayed unmatched. The CDR3 is 17 amino acids. The CDR3 spells CASSPFRTSGSTDTQYF. CDR3 bases: TGTGCCAGTAGTCCCTTCAGGACTAGCGGGAGCACAGATACGCAGTATTTT.

The CDR3 DNA reads as TGTGCCAGCAGTGTTTCGGGTTCTAACTATGGCTACACCTTC. This encodes CASSVSGSNYGYTF. The gene calls are TRBV25-1 and TRBJ1-2; D not certain. The CDR3 is 14 amino acids. Germline loops: CDR1 MGHDK, CDR2 SYGVNS. Trimming removed 4 bases from V and 0 bases from J, with 9 bases in between.

V and J are TRBV12-3 or TRBV12-4 and TRBJ2-3; no clear D. The CDR3 is made up of 12 amino acids. V lost 6 bases to trimming and J lost 0 bases, with 4 bases between them. The CDR3 protein is CASSQSTDTQYF. DNA for the CDR3: TGTGCCAGCAGCCAGAGCACAGATACGCAGTATTTT.

This clone occurred a few times. The chain links TRBV7-3 to TRBJ1-1; D is unclear. This CDR3 is 15 amino acids long. With 4 bases removed from V and 1 base from J, the gap between germline ends came to 13 bases. The germline CDR1 and CDR2 sequences are SGHTA and FQGTGA. Written as DNA, the CDR3 is TGTGCCAGCAGCTCCGGAGGCAACAAGAACACTGAAGCTTTCTTT. Protein product: CASSSGGNKNTEAFF. Full variable domain (missing parts from reference TRBV7-3 and TRBJ1-1): GAGVSQTPSNKVTEKGKYVELRCDPISGHTALYWYRQSLGQGPEFLIYFQGTGAADDSGLPNDRFFAVRPEGSVSTLKIQRTERGDSAVYLCASSSGGNKNTEAFFGQGTRLTVV.

The chain uses TRBV30 and TRBJ2-2; D may be TRBD1 (6 bases). Germline V gives CDR1 GTSNPN, CDR2 SVGIG (reference sequence). Trimming took 1 base from V and 4 from J, leaving 7 bases between them. There are 13 residues in the CDR3. The CDR3 sequence: CAWSGQVTGELFF. In DNA, the CDR3 is TGTGCCTGGAGTGGACAGGTCACCGGGGAGCTGTTTTTT.

The CDR3 loop reads CASSTTGIQFYGYTF. The DNA of the CDR3 is TGTGCCAGTAGTACTACAGGTATTCAATTCTATGGCTACACCTTC. The V call is TRBV19, the J call TRBJ1-2; D perhaps matches TRBD1 (5 bases). Deletions cut 4 bases from V and 4 bases from J, with 16 bases between. Germline V lookup: CDR1 LNHDA, CDR2 SQIVND (reference sequence). This CDR3 has 15 amino acids. Using reference TRBV19 and TRBJ1-2 for the parts outside the CDR3, the full variable domain is DGGITQSPKYLFRKEGQNVTLSCEQNLNHDAMYWYRQDPGQGLRLIYYSQIVNDFQKGDIAEGYSVSREKKESFPLTVTSAQKNPTAFYLCASSTTGIQFYGYTFGSGTRLTVV.

This chain connects TRBV2 to TRBJ2-5; the match to TRBD1 covers 8 bases. Germline V gene lookup returns CDR1 SNHLY and CDR2 FYNNEI. V was clipped by 6 bases and J by 9 bases; unmatched bases: 6. The CDR3 has 12 amino acids. CDR3 region: CASRDDRGAQYF. The DNA for the CDR3 is TGTGCCAGCAGGGACGACAGGGGCGCCCAGTACTTC.

The CDR3 here is CASSSTLNTEAFF. The DNA for the CDR3 is TGTGCCAGCAGCTCGACATTGAACACTGAAGCTTTCTTT. V and J are TRBV7-9 and TRBJ1-1, with D uncertain. This CDR3 has 13 residues. Deletions cut 4 bases from V and 0 bases from J, with 6 bases between. Germline loops: CDR1 SEHNR, CDR2 FQNEAQ (reference sequence).

This clone was seen only once. The V gene is TRBV5-1, the J gene TRBJ1-1; a possible D gene is TRBD1 (5 bases). Germline-derived CDR1 and CDR2 are SGHRS and YFSETQ. The CDR3 has 14 amino acids. V was cut by 4 bases and J by 5 bases, with 15 bases left in between. The DNA for the CDR3 is TGCGCCAGCAGCCTAGACAGAGGGAATACTGAAGCTTTCTTT. It encodes CASSLDRGNTEAFF.

The V and J genes are TRBV4-3 and TRBJ2-2, with D possibly matching TRBD1 (5 bases). The CDR3 has 15 residues. Per germline, CDR1 LGHNA and CDR2 YSLEER. Trimming took 1 base from V and 2 from J, leaving 8 bases between them. The CDR3 DNA follows: TGCGCCAGCAGCCAAGCTTGGGGCAACACCGGGGAGCTGTTTTTT. Translated, it gives CASSQAWGNTGELFF.

This clone was picked up one time. The chain uses TRBV19 and TRBJ1-2; a weak D match, TRBD1 (5 bases). This CDR3 is 16 amino acids long. The V end was cut by 7 bases, the J end by 4 bases, with 22 bases between. Germline values: CDR1 LNHDA, CDR2 SQIVND (reference sequence). The CDR3 coding sequence is TGTGCCAGTACGTTGATCGGGGACTCCCGACTCTATGGCTACACCTTC. Encoded protein: CASTLIGDSRLYGYTF.

The chain has TRBV19 and TRBJ1-2, with D tentatively TRBD1 (6 bases). The length of the CDR3 is 14 residues. Per germline, CDR1 LNHDA and CDR2 SQIVND (reference sequence). The V and J ends lost 5 bases and 6 bases respectively, with 16 bases between them. The CDR3 DNA sequence: TGTGCCAGTAGTCTGATTGGGGGGCTTAATGGCTACACCTTC. This translates into CASSLIGGLNGYTF.

This clone was picked up one time. The genes are TRBV9 and TRBJ2-1; weak D call: TRBD2 (5 bases). Germline V gives CDR1 SGDLS, CDR2 YYNGEE. The ends were cut back, 0 bases at V and 6 bases at J, with 7 bases in the middle. CDR3 size: 13 residues. The CDR3: CASSVVGSNEQFF. The CDR3 nucleotides read TGTGCCAGCAGCGTAGTAGGGAGCAATGAGCAGTTCTTC.

The chain combines TRBV12-3 or TRBV12-4 with TRBJ1-5, with D possibly TRBD1 on 5 matching bases. Trimming took 6 bases from V and 7 from J, leaving 13 bases between them. This CDR3 spans 13 amino acids. The CDR3 sequence is CASSNRTGQPQHF. DNA of the CDR3: TGTGCCAGCAGCAACCGTACAGGACAGCCCCAGCATTTT.

The chain is built from TRBV6-5 and TRBJ1-2; weak D call: TRBD1 (6 bases). The germline V and J ends were trimmed by 2 bases and 2 bases, with 12 bases remaining between them. This CDR3 region has 15 residues. In germline, CDR1 is MNHEY, CDR2 SVGAGI. CDR3 nucleotide sequence: TGTGCCAGCAGTTACAGTGGGGGGCGGAACTATGGCTACACCTTC. It codes for CASSYSGGRNYGYTF.

V and J are TRBV5-4 and TRBJ2-3, with 8 bases identical to TRBD1. The trim removed 8 bases at V and 2 bases at J, leaving 4 bases unmatched. The germline CDR1 and CDR2 sequences are SGHNT and YYREEE (reference sequence). The CDR3 is made up of 13 amino acids. Here the CDR3 reads CARSRGPTDTQYF. DNA of the CDR3: TGTGCCAGGTCCAGGGGGCCCACAGATACGCAGTATTTT.

The V call is TRBV28, the J call TRBJ1-1; 7 bases map to TRBD1. Losses at the gene ends were 5 bases for V and 2 bases for J; bases not matched to a gene: 5. In germline, CDR1 is MDHEN, CDR2 SYDVKM. The length of the CDR3 is 14 residues. The CDR3 protein is CASSPRTGNTEAFF. CDR3 nucleotides: TGTGCCAGCAGTCCCCGGACAGGTAACACTGAAGCTTTCTTT.

This chain connects TRBV7-8 to TRBJ2-1; D gene ambiguous. The CDR3 extends over 17 amino acids. Trimming left V 1 base short and J 0 bases short, with 13 bases between. Per germline, CDR1 SGHVS and CDR2 FQNEAQ. The CDR3 sequence: CASSLGTFASSYNEQFF. In DNA, the CDR3 is TGTGCCAGCAGCTTAGGGACCTTCGCCAGCTCCTACAATGAGCAGTTCTTC.

V is TRBV7-3 and J is TRBJ1-1; 10 nucleotides agree with TRBD1. V was clipped by 5 bases and J by 2 bases; unmatched bases: 5. In germline, CDR1 is SGHTA, CDR2 FQGTGA. This CDR3 is built from 15 residues. The CDR3 DNA is TGTGCCAGCAGCCCTGACAGGGGGCGAAACACTGAAGCTTTCTTT. Its translation is CASSPDRGRNTEAFF.

The table lists this clone with a few counts. The rearrangement joins TRBV3-1 (or the pseudogene TRBV3-2) to TRBJ1-1; D ambiguous. There are 14 residues in the CDR3. The germline V gene encodes CDR1 LGHDT and CDR2 YNNKEL (reference sequence). Trimming left V 7 bases short and J 5 bases short, with 17 bases between. CDR3 DNA sequence: TGTGCCAGCACCCGGGTGAGGGCGGGGACTGAAGCTTTCTTT. Amino acid sequence: CASTRVRAGTEAFF.